The clone carrying this TCR beta chain was counted only a few times. Its cognate antigen is unknown. This sample is drawn from a study of identical twins. Study-wide results and limits: Possibly, invariant MAIT and iNKT cells partly confounded zero-insertion analyses.

TCRdb called the 5' RACE reads again in MiXCR, with one record for every CDR3 protein. The sample carries a few hundred thousand distinct CDR3 sequences, roughly 15% recorded once. The V end lost 6 bases, the J end lost 0 bases, and 12 bases lay between the germline ends. CDR1 is DFQATT, CDR2 SNEGSKA, per germline (reference sequence). The CDR3 covers 14 residues. This same sample was also taken into another study, of yellow fever vaccine responses in identical twins. That paper states: Reportedly, twins showed a vaccine T cell response that looked partly convergent and partly personalized.

Sequencing was done on a sample of CD4+ T cells sorted from blood. The V and J genes are TRBV20-1 and TRBJ2-1, with D perhaps TRBD2 (6 bases). The receptor comes from a woman aged 18-35 years in good health. CDR3 nucleotide sequence: TGCAGTGCGTACGGGACTCTCTCCTACAATGAGCAGTTCTTC. It specifies CSAYGTLSYNEQFF.